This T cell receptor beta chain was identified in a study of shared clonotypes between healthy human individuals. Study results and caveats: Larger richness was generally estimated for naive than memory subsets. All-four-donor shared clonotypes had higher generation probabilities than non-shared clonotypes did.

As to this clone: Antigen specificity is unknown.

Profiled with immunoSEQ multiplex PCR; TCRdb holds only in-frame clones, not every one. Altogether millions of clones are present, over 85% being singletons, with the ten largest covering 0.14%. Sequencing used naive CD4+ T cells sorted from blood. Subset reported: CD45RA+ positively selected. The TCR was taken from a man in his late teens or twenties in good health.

CDR3: CASSLGGGESPLHF. As DNA, the CDR3 is TGCGCCAGCAGCTTGGGAGGGGGCGAGTCACCCCTCCACTTT. The chain employs TRBV5-1 and TRBJ1-6; TRBD1 matches 7 bases. The germline gives CDR1 SGHRS, CDR2 YFSETQ. The junction had 4 bases not matched to a gene; V was cut back by 0 bases and J by 10 bases. The CDR3 runs 14 residues.